Below are 3 T cell receptor beta chains sequenced from a single sample in a study of cytomegalovirus exposure and HLA in healthy donors. The PCR made use of 60 Vbeta and 13 Jbeta primers. Clones were sequenced by immunoSEQ multiplex PCR, and TCRdb holds only the in-frame ones, with some missing. The table shows roughly 67,000 clones, with approximately 71% occurring only once. The sample comprised PBMCs. These receptors all stem from a man aged 60 to 69 in good health and CMV-seropositive.

The CDR3 bases are TGTGCCAGCAGAGAGGTAAAACTGTTTTTT. Its protein is CASREVKLFF. This chain links TRBV2 with TRBJ1-4; no reliable D call. This CDR3 region has 10 residues. V was cut by 6 bases and J by 10 bases, with 6 bases left in between. CDR1 is SNHLY, CDR2 FYNNEI, per germline.

The chain couples TRBV5-1 to TRBJ2-5, with TRBD2 matching 10 bases. The CDR3 runs 17 residues. The V gene end was trimmed by 4 bases and the J gene end by 7 bases; junction bases not matched to a gene: 16. Germline CDR1 is SGHRS and CDR2 is YFSETQ. The CDR3 loop is CASSPLLNPTSGRTQYF. As DNA, the CDR3 is TGCGCCAGCAGCCCCCTCCTTAATCCGACTAGCGGGCGGACCCAGTACTTC.

In this sample, this clone turned up a few times. The chain carries TRBV7-9 and TRBJ2-7; the D gene is possibly TRBD1 (6 bases). V shed 5 bases and J shed 6 bases, with 11 bases lying between them. The CDR3 is made up of 12 amino acids. Germline CDR1 is SEHNR and CDR2 is FQNEAQ (reference sequence). CDR3 in DNA: TGTGCCAGCAGCCGAACAGGGTCCGAGCAGTACTTC. Translated: CASSRTGSEQYF. The full variable domain, with the rest looked up from reference TRBV7-9 and TRBJ2-7, is DTGVSQNPRHKITKRGQNVTFRCDPISEHNRLYWYRQTLGQGPEFLTYFQNEAQLEKSRLLSDRFSAERPKGSFSTLEIQRTEQGDSAMYLCASSRTGSEQYFGPGTRLTVT.